This TCR beta chain came from a study of T cells in Graves' hyperthyroidism and ophthalmopathy. Not enrolled were patients with uncontrolled infection, other autoimmune disease, pregnancy or lactation. TCR beta CDR3 sequences were amplified from RNA transcripts. Using the HTBI primer set, a first-round RT-PCR was run on the TCR CDR3. TCRdb used MiXCR to reprocess the multiplex PCR reads, holding one entry per CDR3 protein. The sample consists of some 510,000 distinct CDR3 sequences, roughly 50% of them appearing once. CDR3 size: 16 residues. The trim removed 6 bases at V and 4 bases at J, leaving 9 bases unmatched. The germline gives CDR1 MNHNY, CDR2 SVGAGI (reference sequence).

This TCR came from a woman aged 18-29 years with Graves' hyperthyroidism. Sequenced sample: peripheral blood or thyroid tissue (not recorded which). The rearrangement uses TRBV6-6 and TRBJ2-7, with 13 bases identical to TRBD2. CDR3 bases: TGTGCCAGCAGCTCAAGGACTAGCGGGAGAGAGTACGAGCAGTACTTC. This encodes CASSSRTSGREYEQYF.